One T cell receptor (beta chain) is described in this entry. Its antigen is currently unknown. The data were taken from a study of post-analysis software for immune sequencing data. This CDR3 is built from 14 residues. Looked up from germline, CDR1 is SEHNR and CDR2 is FQNEAQ (reference sequence). Libraries were made from TCR beta cDNA, and they carried unique molecular identifiers. One entry per CDR3 protein results from TCRdb running MiXCR on the PCR reads. The sample gives 450,000 to 700,000 distinct CDR3 sequences, about 44% of which show up once; roughly 1.7% is in the top ten. Findings and limits, study-wide: In patients, about 5 TRBV segments were more frequent than in controls, with TRBV5-6, TRBV5-1 and TRBV20-1 among them.

Specimen: blood. The chain has TRBV7-9 and TRBJ2-4; D may match TRBD1 or TRBD2 (5 bases each). The J call may be mistaken, given a closer DNA end match to TRBJ2-7. This receptor was taken from a girl aged 10 to 17 with multiple sclerosis. The CDR3 DNA follows: TGTGCCAGCAGCGGGCCGGGACGGATCTACGAGCAGTACTTC. As protein: CASSGPGRIYEQYF.